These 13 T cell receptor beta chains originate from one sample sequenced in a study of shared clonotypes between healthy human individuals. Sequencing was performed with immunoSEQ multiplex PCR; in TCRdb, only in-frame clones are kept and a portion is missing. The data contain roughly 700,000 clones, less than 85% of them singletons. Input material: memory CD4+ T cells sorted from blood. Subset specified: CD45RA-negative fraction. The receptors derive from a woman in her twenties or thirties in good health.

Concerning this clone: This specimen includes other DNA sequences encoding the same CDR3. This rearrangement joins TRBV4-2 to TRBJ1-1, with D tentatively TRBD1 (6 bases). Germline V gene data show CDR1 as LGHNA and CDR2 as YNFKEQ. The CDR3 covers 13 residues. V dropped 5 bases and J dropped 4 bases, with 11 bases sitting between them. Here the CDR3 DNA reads TGTGCCAGCAGCAGAACAGGGAGCACTGAAGCTTTCTTT. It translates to CASSRTGSTEAFF.

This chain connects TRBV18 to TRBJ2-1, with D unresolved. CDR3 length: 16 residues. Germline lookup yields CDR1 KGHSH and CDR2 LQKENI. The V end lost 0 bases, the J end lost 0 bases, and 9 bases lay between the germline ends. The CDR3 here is CASSPPRPSSYNEQFF. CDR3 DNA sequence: TGTGCCAGCTCACCACCGCGGCCTAGCTCCTACAATGAGCAGTTCTTC.

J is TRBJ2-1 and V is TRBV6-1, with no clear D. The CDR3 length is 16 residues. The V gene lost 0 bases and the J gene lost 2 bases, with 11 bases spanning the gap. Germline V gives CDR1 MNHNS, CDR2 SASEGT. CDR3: CASSEALSPPYNEQFF. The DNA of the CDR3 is TGTGCCAGCAGTGAAGCGTTATCCCCCCCCTACAATGAGCAGTTCTTC.

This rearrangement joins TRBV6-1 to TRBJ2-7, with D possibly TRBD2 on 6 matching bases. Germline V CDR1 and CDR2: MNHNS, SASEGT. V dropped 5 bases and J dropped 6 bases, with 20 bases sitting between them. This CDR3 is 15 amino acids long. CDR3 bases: TGTGCCAGCAGTCAAGGGGTTATGGGGGGAGGCGAGCAGTACTTC. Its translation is CASSQGVMGGGEQYF.

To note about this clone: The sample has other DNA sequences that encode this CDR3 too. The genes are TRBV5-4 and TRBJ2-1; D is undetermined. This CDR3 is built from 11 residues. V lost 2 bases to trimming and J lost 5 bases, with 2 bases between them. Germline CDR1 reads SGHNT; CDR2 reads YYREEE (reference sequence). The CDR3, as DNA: TGTGCCAGCAGCTTAAACAATGAGCAGTTCTTC. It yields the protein CASSLNNEQFF.

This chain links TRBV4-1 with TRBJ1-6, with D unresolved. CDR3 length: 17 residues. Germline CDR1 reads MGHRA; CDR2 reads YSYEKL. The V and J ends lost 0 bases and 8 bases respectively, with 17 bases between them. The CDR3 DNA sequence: TGCGCCAGCAGCCAAGATGGGTTCGCGGGCGGGGATTCACCCCTCCACTTT. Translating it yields CASSQDGFAGGDSPLHF.

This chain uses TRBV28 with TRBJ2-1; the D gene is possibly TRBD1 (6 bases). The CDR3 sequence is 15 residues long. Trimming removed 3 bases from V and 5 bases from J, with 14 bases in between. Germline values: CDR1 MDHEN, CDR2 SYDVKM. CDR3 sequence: CASSFRGRRDNEQFF. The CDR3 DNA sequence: TGTGCCAGCAGTTTCAGGGGTCGGCGGGACAATGAGCAGTTCTTC.

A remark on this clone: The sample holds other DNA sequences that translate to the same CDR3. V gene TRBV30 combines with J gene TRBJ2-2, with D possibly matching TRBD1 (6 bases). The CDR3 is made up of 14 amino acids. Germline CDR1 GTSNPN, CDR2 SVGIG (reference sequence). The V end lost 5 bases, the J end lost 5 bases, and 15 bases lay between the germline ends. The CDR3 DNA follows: TGTGCCTGGGAGGCAGGGGCGGGTACCGGGGAGCTGTTTTTT. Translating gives CAWEAGAGTGELFF.

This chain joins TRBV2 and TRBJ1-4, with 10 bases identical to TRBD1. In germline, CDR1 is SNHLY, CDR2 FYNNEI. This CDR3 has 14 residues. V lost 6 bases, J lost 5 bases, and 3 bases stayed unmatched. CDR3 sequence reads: CASSVGQGNEKLFF. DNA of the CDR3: TGTGCCAGCAGCGTGGGACAGGGGAATGAAAAACTGTTTTTT.

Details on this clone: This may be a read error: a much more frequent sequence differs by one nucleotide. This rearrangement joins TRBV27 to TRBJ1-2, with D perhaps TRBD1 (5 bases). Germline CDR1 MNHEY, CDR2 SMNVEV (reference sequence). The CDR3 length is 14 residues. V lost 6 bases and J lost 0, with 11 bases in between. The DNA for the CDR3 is TGTGCCAGCAGCCTGGGGGGGGCTAACTATGGCTACACCTTC. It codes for CASSLGGANYGYTF.

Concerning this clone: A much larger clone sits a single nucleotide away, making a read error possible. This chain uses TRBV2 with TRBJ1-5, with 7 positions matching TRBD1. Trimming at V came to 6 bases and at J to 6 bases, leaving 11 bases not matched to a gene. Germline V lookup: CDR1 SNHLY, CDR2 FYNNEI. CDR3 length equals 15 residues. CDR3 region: CASREDKGAAQPQHF. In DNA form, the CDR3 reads TGTGCCAGCAGAGAGGACAAGGGGGCGGCTCAGCCCCAGCATTTT.

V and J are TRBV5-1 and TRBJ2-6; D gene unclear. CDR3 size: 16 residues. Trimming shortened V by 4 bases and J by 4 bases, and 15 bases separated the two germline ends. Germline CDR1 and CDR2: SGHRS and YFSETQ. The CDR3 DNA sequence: TGCGCCAGCAGCCCCGCGTCGGGCTCGGGGGCCAACGTCCTGACTTTC. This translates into CASSPASGSGANVLTF.

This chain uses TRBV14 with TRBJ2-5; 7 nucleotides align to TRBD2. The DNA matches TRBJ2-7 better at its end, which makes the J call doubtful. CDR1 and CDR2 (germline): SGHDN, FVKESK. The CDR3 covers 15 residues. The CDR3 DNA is TGTGCCAGCAGCCAAGAAGGTGGGAGGGCCAGCGAGCAGTACTTC. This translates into CASSQEGGRASEQYF.